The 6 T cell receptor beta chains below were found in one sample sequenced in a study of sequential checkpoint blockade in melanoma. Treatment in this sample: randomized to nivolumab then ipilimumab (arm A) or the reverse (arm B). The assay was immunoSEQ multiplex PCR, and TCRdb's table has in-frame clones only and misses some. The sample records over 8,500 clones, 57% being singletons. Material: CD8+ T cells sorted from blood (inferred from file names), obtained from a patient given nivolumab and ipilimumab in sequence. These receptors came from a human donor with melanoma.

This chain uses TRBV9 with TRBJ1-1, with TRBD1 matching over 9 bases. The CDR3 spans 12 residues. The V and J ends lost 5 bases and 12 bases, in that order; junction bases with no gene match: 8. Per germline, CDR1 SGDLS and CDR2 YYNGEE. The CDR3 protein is CASSTRTGESFF. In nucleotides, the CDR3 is TGTGCCAGCAGTACAAGGACAGGGGAGTCTTTCTTT. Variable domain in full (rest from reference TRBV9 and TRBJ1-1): DSGVTQTPKHLITATGQRVTLRCSPRSGDLSVYWYQQSLDQGLQFLIQYYNGEERAKGNILERFSAQQFPDLHSELNLSSLELGDSALYFCASSTRTGESFFGQGTRLTVV.

CDR3 loop: CASSVARTTYEQYF. The CDR3 bases are TGTGCCAGCAGCGTAGCGAGGACAACCTACGAGCAGTACTTC. The chain joins TRBV9 to TRBJ2-7; D is possibly TRBD1 (5 bases). With 0 bases removed from V and 2 bases from J, the gap between germline ends came to 9 bases. The V gene's germline CDR1 is SGDLS and CDR2 YYNGEE. The CDR3 runs to 14 residues.

The CDR3 loop reads CASSFGTSWNEQYF. The CDR3 nucleotides are TGTGCCAGCAGTTTTGGGACTAGTTGGAACGAGCAGTACTTC. J is TRBJ2-7 and V is TRBV27, with 8 bases matching TRBD2. With V trimmed by 3 bases and J by 5 bases, 6 bases remained unmatched. Germline loops: CDR1 MNHEY, CDR2 SMNVEV (reference sequence). The CDR3 spans 14 residues.

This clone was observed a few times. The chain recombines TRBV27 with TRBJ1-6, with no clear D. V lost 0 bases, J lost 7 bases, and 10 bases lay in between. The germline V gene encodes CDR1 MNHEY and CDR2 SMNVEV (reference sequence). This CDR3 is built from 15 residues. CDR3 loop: CASSLSEGGNSPLHF. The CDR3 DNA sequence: TGTGCCAGCAGTTTATCTGAGGGTGGGAATTCACCCCTCCACTTT.

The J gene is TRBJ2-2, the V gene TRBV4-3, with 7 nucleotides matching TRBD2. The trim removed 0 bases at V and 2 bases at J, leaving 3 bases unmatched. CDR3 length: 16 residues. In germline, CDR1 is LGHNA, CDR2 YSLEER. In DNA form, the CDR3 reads TGCGCCAGCAGCCAAGACCTAGCGGTTAACACCGGGGAGCTGTTTTTT. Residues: CASSQDLAVNTGELFF.

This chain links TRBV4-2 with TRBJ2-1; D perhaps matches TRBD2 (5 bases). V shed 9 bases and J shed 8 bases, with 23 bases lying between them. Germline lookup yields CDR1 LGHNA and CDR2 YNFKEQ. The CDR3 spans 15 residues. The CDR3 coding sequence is TGTGCCAGTAGGACTCGGAACGGGTTAGAGGATGAGCAGTTCTTC. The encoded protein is CASRTRNGLEDEQFF.